This passage covers 32 T cell receptor beta chains from one sample sequenced in a study of T-cell memory formation after mild COVID-19. TCRdb itself ran the 5' RACE reads through MiXCR, one entry per CDR3 protein. The table has 58,000 or so distinct CDR3 sequences, 25% to 35% seen once. The material sequenced was PBMCs or a T cell subset sorted from them (not recorded which). These receptors all come from a man aged 18-30 years who had mild COVID-19 (a few samples of this study predate the infection). Cell type and time point are not known.

V is TRBV5-6 and J is TRBJ2-5, with D possibly being TRBD2 (6 bases). The CDR3 has 14 residues. V lost 3 bases to trimming and J lost 9 bases, with 18 bases between them. The germline gives CDR1 SGHDT, CDR2 YYEEEE. CDR3 in DNA: TGTGCCAGCAGCTGGCAGGGAGGAGGTCGGGCCCAGTACTTC. Translating gives CASSWQGGGRAQYF.

This clonotype turned up a few times. The genes are TRBV4-1 and TRBJ2-2; 9 bases are a match to TRBD2. The CDR3 totals 15 residues. The germline gives CDR1 MGHRA, CDR2 YSYEKL. V dropped 1 base and J dropped 5; count of bases not matched to a gene: 2. The CDR3 region has the DNA TGCGCCAGCAGCCAAGTGGCGGGGGGGACCGGGGAGCTGTTTTTT. Its translation: CASSQVAGGTGELFF.

Ten or more counts support this clonotype. Relative to the germline gene, one junction end is altered; a read error may explain this. The J gene is TRBJ2-5, the V gene TRBV6-6; D gene ambiguous. Germline V gene data show CDR1 as MNHNY and CDR2 as SVGAGI (reference sequence). This CDR3 has 15 amino acids. CDR3 region: CASSWGTQTQDTQYF. As DNA, the CDR3 is TGTGCCAGCAGTTGGGGAACACAGACCCAAGACACCCAGTACTTC.

The genes are TRBV4-3 and TRBJ1-6; the D is unclear. V dropped 3 bases and J dropped 6 bases, with 9 bases sitting between them. The length of the CDR3 is 14 residues. Germline CDR1 reads LGHNA; CDR2 reads YSLEER. CDR3 protein: CASSQAEVNSPLHF. CDR3 bases: TGCGCCAGCAGCCAGGCGGAGGTTAATTCACCCCTCCACTTT.

The V call is TRBV4-3, the J call TRBJ1-1; D is uncertain. Germline CDR1 and CDR2: LGHNA and YSLEER. V lost 0 bases, J lost 4 bases, and 9 bases lay in between. The CDR3 totals 14 residues. The DNA for the CDR3 is TGCGCCAGCAGCCAAGAAAAAGCGGGCACTGAAGCTTTCTTT. Encoded protein: CASSQEKAGTEAFF.

The genes are TRBV29-1 and TRBJ2-3; TRBD2 matches 8 bases. Per the germline V gene, CDR1 is SQVTM and CDR2 is ANQGSEA. This CDR3 spans 15 amino acids. With V trimmed by 0 bases and J by 5 bases, 7 bases remained unmatched. CDR3 sequence reads: CSVEDRSGVLDTQYF. DNA for the CDR3: TGCAGCGTTGAAGATCGTAGCGGGGTACTAGATACGCAGTATTTT.

This chain joins TRBV7-9 and TRBJ2-5; D possibly corresponds to TRBD1 (6 bases). Trimming shortened V by 3 bases and J by 5 bases, and 19 bases separated the two germline ends. The CDR3 covers 16 residues. Per germline, CDR1 SEHNR and CDR2 FQNEAQ (reference sequence). The CDR3 sequence: CASSFPPGEGRETQYF. Written as DNA, the CDR3 is TGTGCCAGCAGCTTCCCCCCAGGGGAAGGCAGGGAGACCCAGTACTTC. Full variable domain (remainder filled in from reference TRBV7-9 and TRBJ2-5): DTGVSQNPRHKITKRGQNVTFRCDPISEHNRLYWYRQTLGQGPEFLTYFQNEAQLEKSRLLSDRFSAERPKGSFSTLEIQRTEQGDSAMYLCASSFPPGEGRETQYFGPGTRLLVL.

This clonotype was observed a handful of times. V gene TRBV9 combines with J gene TRBJ2-2; D perhaps matches TRBD2 (6 bases). Germline V CDR1 and CDR2: SGDLS, YYNGEE. V lost 4 bases, J lost 4 bases, and 17 bases lay in between. The CDR3 has 16 amino acids. In DNA, the CDR3 is TGTGCCAGCAGCTCCGAACCGGGACTCTCCACCGGGGAGCTGTTTTTT. Its translation is CASSSEPGLSTGELFF. Variable domain in full (rest from reference TRBV9 and TRBJ2-2): DSGVTQTPKHLITATGQRVTLRCSPRSGDLSVYWYQQSLDQGLQFLIQYYNGEERAKGNILERFSAQQFPDLHSELNLSSLELGDSALYFCASSSEPGLSTGELFFGEGSRLTVL.

The chain links TRBV19 to TRBJ2-2; no reliable D call. This CDR3 has 14 residues. With 7 bases removed from V and 3 bases from J, the gap between germline ends came to 12 bases. Germline V CDR1 and CDR2: LNHDA, SQIVND (reference sequence). The CDR3 reads CASIPTDYTGELFF. CDR3 DNA sequence: TGTGCCAGTATTCCGACGGATTACACCGGGGAGCTGTTTTTT.

V and J are TRBV6-5 and TRBJ2-1; D ambiguous. CDR1 and CDR2 from the germline V gene are MNHEY and SVGAGI. V lost 0 bases and J 7 bases, leaving 13 bases between the germline ends. The length of the CDR3 is 15 residues. The CDR3 here is CASSYSRPTRNEQFF. Written as DNA, the CDR3 is TGTGCCAGCAGTTACTCCAGACCTACTCGTAATGAGCAGTTCTTC.

This clonotype showed up just a few times. This rearrangement joins TRBV7-9 to TRBJ2-5; TRBD2 might be the D (5 bases). Germline V lookup: CDR1 SEHNR, CDR2 FQNEAQ (reference sequence). The V and J ends lost 7 bases and 2 bases respectively, with 11 bases between them. The CDR3 has 13 amino acids. CDR3 sequence: CASTPSGQETQYF. The CDR3, as DNA: TGTGCCAGCACCCCCAGCGGTCAAGAGACCCAGTACTTC.

The chain couples TRBV7-9 to TRBJ1-2, with TRBD1 as a possible D gene (5 bases). Trimming shortened V by 5 bases and J by 11 bases, and 12 bases separated the two germline ends. Germline V gene data show CDR1 as SEHNR and CDR2 as FQNEAQ (reference sequence). The CDR3 covers 11 residues. CDR3 sequence (DNA): TGTGCCAGCAGCGGGGGACCGCAGTACACCTTC. Translating it yields CASSGGPQYTF.

This clonotype was counted only a few times. The V gene is TRBV29-1, the J gene TRBJ1-2; D is unclear. The CDR3 runs 12 residues. Germline CDR1 and CDR2: SQVTM and ANQGSEA. Trimming stripped 7 bases from V and 1 base from J, with 10 bases between. The DNA of the CDR3 is TGCAGCGCCGACGGCGTTAACTATGGCTACACCTTC. Its protein is CSADGVNYGYTF.

This clonotype was seen only a few times. The V gene is TRBV5-5, the J gene TRBJ1-3, with D perhaps TRBD1 (5 bases). Germline V gene sequence: CDR1 SGHKS, CDR2 YYEKEE (reference sequence). The CDR3 is 18 amino acids. Trimming pared 3 bases from V and 0 bases from J, leaving 19 bases between. CDR3: CASSSEGQTFNSGNTIYF. The DNA for the CDR3 is TGTGCCAGCAGCTCGGAGGGGCAGACCTTCAACTCTGGAAACACCATATATTTT.

This rearrangement joins TRBV27 to TRBJ2-3; D is possibly TRBD2 (5 bases). The germline V and J ends were trimmed by 6 bases and 1 base, with 11 bases remaining between them. Germline CDR1 MNHEY, CDR2 SMNVEV (reference sequence). This CDR3 spans 14 amino acids. The DNA of the CDR3 is TGTGCCAGCAGAATACGGGGTGGCACAGATACGCAGTATTTT. Translation gives CASRIRGGTDTQYF.

The CDR3 loop is CASSLNRWQQETQYF. DNA for the CDR3: TGTGCCAGCAGTTTGAACAGGTGGCAACAAGAGACCCAGTACTTC. The gene calls are TRBV12-3 or TRBV12-4 and TRBJ2-5; a possible D gene is TRBD1 (5 bases). The CDR3 contains 15 residues. Trimming removed 3 bases from V and 2 bases from J, with 13 bases in between.

This clonotype has more than one count but fewer than ten. In DNA form, the CDR3 reads TGTGCCAGCATGACTGGGTACAATGAGCAGTTCTTC. Translating it yields CASMTGYNEQFF. This rearrangement joins TRBV19 to TRBJ2-1; D ambiguous. CDR1 is LNHDA and CDR2 is SQIVND in the germline V gene (reference sequence). The CDR3 is 12 residues long. Trimming pared 9 bases from V and 4 bases from J, leaving 10 bases between.

The chain recombines TRBV7-9 with TRBJ1-4; D is unresolved. Trimming took 5 bases from V and 7 from J, leaving 20 bases between them. The germline gives CDR1 SEHNR, CDR2 FQNEAQ (reference sequence). This CDR3 comprises 16 residues. CDR3 in DNA: TGTGCCAGCAGCCGGCAGACGGCAAGGAAAATTGAAAAACTGTTTTTT. Amino acid sequence: CASSRQTARKIEKLFF.

The CDR3 sequence: CASTLDREIRETQYF. CDR3 in DNA: TGTGCCAGCACGCTGGACAGGGAGATTCGAGAGACCCAGTACTTC. The J gene is TRBJ2-5, the V gene TRBV12-3 or TRBV12-4, with 8 bases identical to TRBD1. The CDR3 spans 15 residues. The trim removed 7 bases at V and 4 bases at J, leaving 11 bases unmatched.

Only a few counts were recorded for this clonotype. This rearrangement joins TRBV7-9 to TRBJ1-1; weak D call: TRBD1 (5 bases). This CDR3 spans 17 amino acids. From germline, CDR1 is SEHNR and CDR2 FQNEAQ (reference sequence). The V end lost 5 bases, the J end lost 1 base, and 20 bases lay between the germline ends. The CDR3 bases are TGTGCCAGCAGCATATACACGGGGGGGACCGCGAACACTGAAGCTTTCTTT. Protein product: CASSIYTGGTANTEAFF.

The chain employs TRBV9 and TRBJ1-6; 7 bases are shared with TRBD1. V trimming: 3 bases; J trimming: 10 bases; junction bases outside the gene matches: 10. Looked up from germline, CDR1 is SGDLS and CDR2 is YYNGEE. The CDR3 loop spans 15 amino acids. CDR3 DNA sequence: TGTGCCAGCAGCGCAGCGAGACAGGGAAGATCACCCCTCCACTTT. This gives the protein CASSAARQGRSPLHF.

This sequence joins TRBV6-6 and TRBJ2-2; 10 nucleotides agree with TRBD2. The CDR3 runs 16 residues. Germline V CDR1 and CDR2: MNHNY, SVGAGI (reference sequence). Trimming cost V 4 bases and J 1 base; bases outside gene matches: 3. The CDR3, as DNA: TGTGCCAGCAGTTGGAGACTAGCGGGGAACACCGGGGAGCTGTTTTTT. This sequence encodes CASSWRLAGNTGELFF.

The sample holds a few counts of this clonotype. The rearrangement joins TRBV5-1 to TRBJ2-7, with a tentative D call TRBD1 (6 bases). Per germline, CDR1 SGHRS and CDR2 YFSETQ. V lost 5 bases, J lost 3 bases, and 12 bases lay in between. This CDR3 contains 13 residues. The CDR3 protein is CASSRDTDYEQYF. The CDR3 bases are TGCGCCAGCAGTCGGGACACCGACTACGAGCAGTACTTC.

A note on this clonotype: One end of the junction varies from germline; a read error may be responsible. The chain uses TRBV4-2 and TRBJ2-3, with D maybe TRBD1 (6 bases). Germline CDR1 is LGHNA and CDR2 is YNFKEQ. This CDR3 comprises 16 residues. The CDR3 region has the DNA TGCGCCAGCAGCCAAGATTGGGCAGGGGGCACAGATACGCAGTATTTT. Protein product: CASSQDWAGGTDTQYF.

The rearrangement joins TRBV6-5 to TRBJ2-3, with 7 bases matching TRBD1. With 0 bases clipped from V and 4 bases from J, the junction kept 7 bases outside the gene matches. Germline values: CDR1 MNHEY, CDR2 SVGAGI. The CDR3 loop spans 16 amino acids. The CDR3 bases are TGTGCCAGCAGTTACTCAAGACAGGGAACACCAGATACGCAGTATTTT. Amino acids: CASSYSRQGTPDTQYF.

This clonotype was seen a few times. The chain joins TRBV6-2 or TRBV6-3 to TRBJ2-5; 7 bases line up with TRBD2. CDR1 is MNHEY, CDR2 SVGEGT, per germline. Losses at the gene ends were 2 bases for V and 4 bases for J; bases not matched to a gene: 4. This CDR3 is 14 amino acids long. For the CDR3, the DNA is TGTGCCAGCAGTTACGAGGGAGGGGTAGAGACCCAGTACTTC. Protein sequence: CASSYEGGVETQYF.

In the case of this clonotype: A much larger clone differs by one base, so this may be a read error. The rearrangement links TRBV6-2 or TRBV6-3 to TRBJ1-5, with no clear D. V was clipped by 2 bases and J by 0 bases, with 2 bases between them. Germline V gene data show CDR1 as MNHEY and CDR2 as SVGEGT. The CDR3 consists of 13 residues. The CDR3 DNA is TGTGCCAGCAGTTACCATAGCAATCAGCCCCAGCATTTT. It encodes CASSYHSNQPQHF.

This clonotype showed up just a few times. The gene calls are TRBV27 and TRBJ2-7, with D hard to call. Germline V CDR1 and CDR2: MNHEY, SMNVEV (reference sequence). Trimming removed 6 bases at V and 3 bases at J, with 9 bases between. The CDR3 has 12 residues. The CDR3 DNA is TGTGCCAGCAGACCCGAGGTCTACGAGCAGTACTTC. Translated, it gives CASRPEVYEQYF.

CDR3 nucleotides: TGCGCCAGCAGTTACTCCGGGACAGGGGCCTACGAGCAGTACTTC. It yields the protein CASSYSGTGAYEQYF. The V call is TRBV5-1, the J call TRBJ2-7; 10 nucleotides line up with TRBD1. The CDR3 sequence is 15 residues long. V shed 5 bases and J 2 bases; nucleotides not matched to a gene: 7. CDR1 is SGHRS, CDR2 YFSETQ, per germline.

This clonotype was counted only a few times. The chain carries TRBV5-6 and TRBJ2-3; the D is unclear. CDR3 length: 15 residues. V was pared by 2 bases and J by 4 bases, with 14 bases between. Germline V gene lookup returns CDR1 SGHDT and CDR2 YYEEEE. The CDR3 region has the DNA TGTGCCAGCAGCTTCTGGGAAGGGTCGGCAGATACGCAGTATTTT. This gives the protein CASSFWEGSADTQYF.

The gene calls are TRBV4-3 and TRBJ2-7; the D gene is possibly TRBD2 (6 bases). V was trimmed by 3 bases and J by 2 bases, leaving 8 bases between them. Per germline, CDR1 LGHNA and CDR2 YSLEER. This CDR3 is 13 amino acids long. The CDR3 DNA follows: TGCGCCAGCAGCCACGGGGGAGCCTACGAGCAGTACTTC. Its protein product is CASSHGGAYEQYF.

The CDR3 reads CASSHDRGEVLGNQPQHF. The CDR3 DNA reads TGTGCCAGCAGCCACGACAGGGGTGAGGTATTGGGCAATCAGCCCCAGCATTTT. The chain joins TRBV12-3 or TRBV12-4 to TRBJ1-5; 8 bases match TRBD1. The CDR3 loop spans 18 amino acids. Trimming cost V 6 bases and J 2 bases; bases outside gene matches: 15.